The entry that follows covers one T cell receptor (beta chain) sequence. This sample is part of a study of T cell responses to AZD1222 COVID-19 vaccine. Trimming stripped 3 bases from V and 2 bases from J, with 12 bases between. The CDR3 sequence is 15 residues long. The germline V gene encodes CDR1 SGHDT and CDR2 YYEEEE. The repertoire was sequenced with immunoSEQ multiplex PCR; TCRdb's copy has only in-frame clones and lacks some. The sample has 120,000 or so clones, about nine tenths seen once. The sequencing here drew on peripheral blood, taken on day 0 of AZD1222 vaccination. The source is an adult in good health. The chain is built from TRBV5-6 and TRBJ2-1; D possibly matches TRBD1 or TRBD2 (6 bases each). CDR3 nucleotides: TGTGCCAGCAGCTCAAGGGGGGCACCCTACAATGAGCAGTTCTTC. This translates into CASSSRGAPYNEQFF.